These T cell receptor beta chains were read from a single sample in a study of blood T cells in healthy people across ages. Via MiXCR, TCRdb re-called the 5' RACE reads, giving one row per CDR3 protein. This sample yields 550,000 to 700,000 distinct CDR3 sequences, of which 27% are seen a single time; less than 20% belongs to the top ten. The specimen was blood. The source is a woman aged 70-85 years in good health. Each CDR3 is given with its conserved first and last residue. A D gene is named only where the DNA matches it firmly. Clone size, where shown, is once, few, many, or a class for clones that have expanded.

D gene	clone size	J gene	V gene	CDR3 DNA	CDR3 protein
TRBD1	.	TRBJ2-5	TRBV29-1	TGCAGCGGAGGACAGGGTCAAGAGACCCAGTACTTC	CSGGQGQETQYF
TRBD1	.	TRBJ2-5	TRBV12-3/TRBV12-4	TGTGCCAGCAGTCACAGGGACAGACCCCCAGAGACCCAGTACTTC	CASSHRDRPPETQYF
TRBD2	.	TRBJ2-7	TRBV5-1	TGCGCCAGCAGCTCCTGGCTAGCGGGGGGCTACGAGCAGTACTTC	CASSSWLAGGYEQYF
TRBD2	few	TRBJ2-3	TRBV29-1	TGCAGCGTTGAAGCCCCGGGGAGGGCACCCACAGATACGCAGTATTTT	CSVEAPGRAPTDTQYF
.	.	TRBJ2-5	TRBV2	TGTGCCAGTTCAAACAGGGCGGAGACCCAGTACTTC	CASSNRAETQYF
.	few	TRBJ2-1	TRBV7-7	TGTGCCAGCAGCTCCGTGCGGTACAATGAGCAGTTCTTC	CASSSVRYNEQFF
TRBD2	once	TRBJ2-1	TRBV20-1	TGCAGTGCTGGGGGACTAGCGGGAACCTTTGGGACACAAAGCTCCTACAATGAGCAGTTCTTC	CSAGGLAGTFGTQSSYNEQFF
.	few	TRBJ1-4	TRBV5-1	TGCGCCAGCAGCTTGGAGGCCAGGGTGAATGAAAAACTGTTTTTT	CASSLEARVNEKLFF
.	.	TRBJ2-4	TRBV5-1	TGCGCCAGCAGCCGGACCGACAGTGTTAGGTACATTCAGTACTTC	CASSRTDSVRYIQYF
.	.	TRBJ2-5	TRBV5-1	TGCGCCAGCAGCGGAGGGAGTCATCTCGGAGAGACCCAGTACTTC	CASSGGSHLGETQYF
.	.	TRBJ2-7	TRBV30	TGTGCCTGGAGTGTGCAGGGGACGAACGAGCAGTACTTC	CAWSVQGTNEQYF
.	.	TRBJ2-5	TRBV7-2	TGTGCCAGCAGCAAAAGGACTATCCTCCAAGAGACCCAGTACTTC	CASSKRTILQETQYF
.	.	TRBJ2-5	TRBV6-2/TRBV6-3	TGTGCCAGCAGTTCGGCTAGCGCGGGCCAAGAGACCCAGTACTTC	CASSSASAGQETQYF
.	few	TRBJ2-1	TRBV25-1	TGTGCCAGCAGGCGTGATGGGGACCACAATGAGCAGTTCTTC	CASRRDGDHNEQFF
TRBD1	.	TRBJ2-5	TRBV10-3	TGTGCCATCAGTGAGGACAGGGACGAGCGGTACTTC	CAISEDRDERYF
.	few	TRBJ2-1	TRBV5-1	TGCGCCAGCAGCTTGGCCACAGACAATGAGCAGTTCTTC	CASSLATDNEQFF
.	.	TRBJ2-7	TRBV29-1	TGCAGCGTGGACGGACAGCAGGGCGAGCAGTACTTC	CSVDGQQGEQYF
TRBD1	.	TRBJ2-5	TRBV25-1	TGTGCCAGCAGCGCGGGACAGGGGCATTCGGAGACCCAGTACTTC	CASSAGQGHSETQYF
TRBD2	.	TRBJ2-7	TRBV3-1	TGTGCCAGCAGAGGAACTAGCGGCGAGCAGTACTTC	CASRGTSGEQYF
TRBD2	.	TRBJ2-1	TRBV18	TGTGCCAGCTCTCCTCGGACTAGCGACAATGAGCAGTTCTTC	CASSPRTSDNEQFF
.	few	TRBJ2-3	TRBV7-9	TGTGCCAGCAGCCCCCCAGGTGTCGCTAGCACAGATACGCAGTATTTT	CASSPPGVASTDTQYF
.	.	TRBJ2-5	TRBV6-1	TGTGCCAGCACCAAGATCGGGTCTTTCCGGTTCTTC	CASTKIGSFRFF
TRBD1	.	TRBJ1-5	TRBV10-3	TGTGCCATCAAAGGGGGCGGGAGTAGCAATCAGCCCCAGCATTTT	CAIKGGGSSNQPQHF
.	.	TRBJ1-5	TRBV11-2	TGTGCCAGCAGCTTAACCCCCAGGGGCAGCGATCAGCCCCAGCATTTT	CASSLTPRGSDQPQHF
.	.	TRBJ2-7	TRBV4-3	TGCGCCAGCAGCCAAGATGGCCTCTACGAGCAGTACTTC	CASSQDGLYEQYF
.	.	TRBJ2-7	TRBV7-2	TGTGCCAGCAGCCAGGGGTCCGGGGCGACCTCCTACGAGCAGTACTTC	CASSQGSGATSYEQYF
TRBD2	many	TRBJ2-3	TRBV5-1	TGCGCCAGCAGCTTGGGGTCTAGCGGAGGCACAGATACGCAGTATTTT	CASSLGSSGGTDTQYF
TRBD1	.	TRBJ1-2	TRBV12-3/TRBV12-4	TGTGCCAGCAGTGTTAACAGGGGCGTTGGCTACACCTTC	CASSVNRGVGYTF
TRBD2	few	TRBJ2-3	TRBV11-2	TGTGCCAGCAGCTTAGGGGCTAGCGGGCGCACAGATACGCAGTATTTT	CASSLGASGRTDTQYF
TRBD2	few	TRBJ2-3	TRBV7-2	TGTGCCAGCAGCTTAGTCTCTCTAGCGGGGGGCCGAGATACGCAGTATTTT	CASSLVSLAGGRDTQYF
.	.	TRBJ2-5	TRBV5-1	TGCGCCAGCAGCTTACTAGCTACTGTGGAGACCCAGTACTTC	CASSLLATVETQYF